This T cell receptor beta chain was sequenced for a study of tumor-infiltrating lymphocytes in localized non-small cell lung cancer. Study conclusions and caveats: Available tissue quantity limited TCR sequencing to a patient subset. TCRbeta sequencing showed higher T cell infiltration in tumors than uninvolved lung.

Using immunoSEQ multiplex PCR, the repertoire was profiled, and TCRdb retains in-frame clones only, with some absent. The sample contains 9,500 to 15,000 clones, more than 70% of which appear only once. Turning to this clone: Its specificity is unknown.

Germline assignment: CDR1 SNHLY and CDR2 FYNNEI. Losses at the gene ends were 2 bases for V and 9 bases for J; bases not matched to a gene: 4. This CDR3 is 13 amino acids long. This rearrangement joins TRBV2 to TRBJ2-1; 7 nucleotides match TRBD2. This clonotype originated in a human donor with non-small cell lung cancer. Sequencing was done on a sample of lung tumor tissue. The CDR3 nucleotides are TGTGCCAGCAGTGAATTTCGGGGGGTTGAGCAGTTCTTC. Its protein product is CASSEFRGVEQFF.